The rows below give T cell receptor beta chains drawn from one sample of a study of molecular identifiers for immune sequencing clone quantification. MiXCR was run by TCRdb on the PCR reads, yielding one entry per CDR3 protein. The table records approximately 10,000 distinct CDR3 sequences, more than 15% of them present only once. Sample: naive CD8+ T cells from blood, with Jurkat cell RNA spiked in. These receptors came from a human donor in good health. Some libraries in this study had Jurkat cell RNA spiked in. Each CDR3 is given with its conserved first and last residue. Each record gives: J gene, CDR3 length, V gene, D gene, clone size, CDR3 DNA, CDR3 protein. D genes are given only for firm matches. Clone size is shown for a subset of rows, as once, few, many or a class of expanded clone.

TRBJ2-1	14	TRBV7-9	TRBD2	many	TGTGCCAGCCACCGGACTAGCGACTACAATGAGCAGTTCTTC	CASHRTSDYNEQFF
TRBJ2-1	16	TRBV14	NA	medium-sized	TGTGCCAGCAGCCAAGCCGGGGGCCTCTACTACAATGAGCAGTTCTTC	CASSQAGGLYYNEQFF
TRBJ1-1	13	TRBV19	NA	NA	TGTGCCAGTAGTATGGGTCCGAACACTGAAGCTTTCTTT	CASSMGPNTEAFF
TRBJ2-3	13	TRBV27	NA	medium-sized	TGTGCCAGCAGTTTTTCCGCCACAGATACGCAGTATTTT	CASSFSATDTQYF
TRBJ2-7	15	TRBV4-2	NA	many	TGTGCCAGCAGCCCCCGGGGCTCGAGCTCCTACGAGCAGTACTTC	CASSPRGSSSYEQYF
TRBJ1-1	14	TRBV5-5	NA	medium-sized	TGTGCCAGCAGCTTGGCTTCGGGTTACACTGAAGCTTTCTTT	CASSLASGYTEAFF
TRBJ2-5	14	TRBV6-5	NA	few	TGTGCCAGCAGTTTAAACAGACCCTTAGAGACCCAGTACTTC	CASSLNRPLETQYF
TRBJ1-1	11	TRBV20-1	NA	medium-sized	TGCAGTGCTATGTCTGGGGCTGAAGCTTTCTTT	CSAMSGAEAFF
TRBJ2-1	16	TRBV21-1	NA	few	TGTGCCAGCAGCGCCTACTTGGGAGGTAACCCCCATGAGCAGTTCTTC	CASSAYLGGNPHEQFF
TRBJ2-7	14	TRBV19	NA	medium-sized	TGTGCCAGTAGCATTTTGGGTACAACCTACGAGCAGTACTTC	CASSILGTTYEQYF
TRBJ2-1	13	TRBV20-1	TRBD1	medium-sized	TGCGGGTCTAGCCCCCAGGGGGTCGATGAGCAGTTCTTC	CGSSPQGVDEQFF
TRBJ1-1	14	TRBV13	NA	medium-sized	TGTGCCAGCAGCATCGGGACCGGACCGTCTCAAGCTTTCTTT	CASSIGTGPSQAFF
TRBJ2-7	11	TRBV29-1	NA	medium-sized	TGCAGCGCAGTATACGGCTACGAGCAGTACTTC	CSAVYGYEQYF
TRBJ2-1	12	TRBV2	NA	few	TGTGCCAGCAGTGCGGGGTACAATGAGCAGTTCTTC	CASSAGYNEQFF
TRBJ1-2	20	TRBV27	TRBD1	many	TGTGCCAGCTTTGGGATCCGGAGGGCGGGACAGGGGCGCGATGACTATGGCTACACCTTC	CASFGIRRAGQGRDDYGYTF
TRBJ2-3	16	TRBV7-6	TRBD2	medium-sized	TGTGCCAGCAGCCACGCAGCGGGAGGGAGCACAGATACGCAGTATTTT	CASSHAAGGSTDTQYF
TRBJ2-3	17	TRBV21-1	NA	NA	TGTGCCAGCAGCTCGCGGATGGACAGGGTCAGCACAGATACGCAGTATTTT	CASSSRMDRVSTDTQYF
TRBJ2-4	19	TRBV20-1	TRBD2	medium-sized	TGCAGTGCTAGAGATCGGGTTCGGGAGGGCCCGGTTGCCAAAAACATTCAGTACTTC	CSARDRVREGPVAKNIQYF
TRBJ2-5	13	TRBV28	NA	medium-sized	TGTGCCAGCAGTTTCCTCGGACAAGAGACCCAGTACTTC	CASSFLGQETQYF
TRBJ2-1	14	TRBV10-3	NA	few	TGTGCCATCAGTGGTGGACTCGTCCAACATGAGCAGTTCTTC	CAISGGLVQHEQFF
TRBJ2-2	17	TRBV7-2	TRBD2	medium-sized	TGTGCCAGCACCACGACTAGCGGGAGGGCCTTCACCGGGGAGCTGTTTTTT	CASTTTSGRAFTGELFF
TRBJ2-3	20	TRBV28	NA	medium-sized	TGTGCCAGCAGTACCAACAGGGCTAGCGAACGCCAATTCTTCACAGATACGCAGTATTTT	CASSTNRASERQFFTDTQYF
TRBJ2-3	17	TRBV2	NA	many	TGTGCCAGCAGTGACCCACGGGCGACGGAAAGCACAGATACGCAGTATTTT	CASSDPRATESTDTQYF
TRBJ2-6	15	TRBV28	NA	medium-sized	TGTGCCAGCAGTTTCAGGGGAGCTGGGGCCAACGTCCTGACTTTC	CASSFRGAGANVLTF
TRBJ1-1	16	TRBV3-1	TRBD1	many	TGTGCCAGCAGCCATCTCCGCGGACAGGGAAACACTGAAGCTTTCTTT	CASSHLRGQGNTEAFF
TRBJ2-4	14	TRBV9	TRBD2	medium-sized	TGTGCCAGCAGCGTAGAAGCGGGACCTGACATTCAGTACTTC	CASSVEAGPDIQYF
TRBJ2-1	14	TRBV7-3	NA	medium-sized	TGTGCCAGCAGTCGTGGAGGGGGGGCCTATGAGCAGTTCTTC	CASSRGGGAYEQFF
TRBJ2-1	14	TRBV15	NA	many	TGTGCCACCAGCAGAGAACCCGAAGACAATGAGCAGTTCTTC	CATSREPEDNEQFF
TRBJ2-7	14	TRBV4-3	NA	medium-sized	TGCGCCAGCAGCCCCACAGACAGACCCTTCGAGCAGTACTTC	CASSPTDRPFEQYF
TRBJ2-3	14	TRBV5-1	NA	medium-sized	TGCGCCAGCAGCCCCCGGACTGTCACAGATACGCAGTATTTT	CASSPRTVTDTQYF
TRBJ1-6	15	TRBV12-3/TRBV12-4	NA	many	TGTGCCAGCAGTTTAAAGGTCCGCTATAATTCACCCCTCCACTTT	CASSLKVRYNSPLHF
TRBJ1-2	13	TRBV29-1	NA	medium-sized	TGCAGCGTTGACCCCCCAGGGTCGGATGGCTACACCTTC	CSVDPPGSDGYTF
TRBJ2-7	13	TRBV7-9	TRBD1	many	TGTGCCAGCGAGGGGGACAGGGGGTACGAGCAGTACTTC	CASEGDRGYEQYF
TRBJ2-1	13	TRBV2	NA	few	TGTGCCAGCAGTGGGGGGCTCGACAATGAGCAGTTCTTC	CASSGGLDNEQFF
TRBJ2-3	15	TRBV5-1	NA	medium-sized	TGCGCCAGCGCTGGCGGGGAAACTAGCACAGATACGCAGTATTTT	CASAGGETSTDTQYF